These 25 T cell receptor beta chains were sequenced from one sample in a study of a mutant IDH1 vaccine in newly diagnosed glioma. No antigens are known for them. Repertoires were generated with immunoSEQ multiplex PCR, while TCRdb's copy carries only in-frame clones and drops some. The table records more than 25,000 clones, roughly nine tenths of them present only once. Time point in this sample: week 5, during vaccination. A 20-mer mutant IDH1 peptide at 300 ug was injected subcutaneously with topical imiquimod. The sequenced sample was PBMCs, obtained from a glioma patient whose treatment included an IDH1 peptide vaccine. These TCRs come from a man between 18 and 35 years old with glioma.

The chain combines TRBV7-3 with TRBJ1-2; the match to TRBD1 covers 9 bases. The junction had 12 bases not matched to a gene; V was cut back by 3 bases and J by 4 bases. Germline CDR1 and CDR2: SGHTA and FQGTGA. This CDR3 comprises 17 residues. In nucleotides, the CDR3 is TGTGCCAGCAGCTTGGACCCACAGGGGGCGGAGAGCTATGGCTACACCTTC. Protein sequence: CASSLDPQGAESYGYTF. Using reference TRBV7-3 and TRBJ1-2 for the parts outside the CDR3, the full variable domain is GAGVSQTPSNKVTEKGKYVELRCDPISGHTALYWYRQSLGQGPEFLIYFQGTGAADDSGLPNDRFFAVRPEGSVSTLKIQRTERGDSAVYLCASSLDPQGAESYGYTFGSGTRLTVV.

J is TRBJ2-7 and V is TRBV28, with D perhaps given as TRBD1 or TRBD2 (7 bases each). Deletions cut 2 bases from V and 4 bases from J, with 9 bases between. Per germline, CDR1 MDHEN and CDR2 SYDVKM. The CDR3 contains 13 residues. The CDR3 loop is CASSLQGGYEQYF. Here the CDR3 DNA reads TGTGCCAGCAGTTTACAGGGGGGGTACGAGCAGTACTTC.

The V call is TRBV19, the J call TRBJ2-4; D gene uncertain. The length of the CDR3 is 12 residues. Trimming took 6 bases from V and 9 from J, leaving 12 bases between them. Germline CDR1 LNHDA, CDR2 SQIVND (reference sequence). The CDR3 here is CASSLQQGIQYF. The CDR3, as DNA: TGTGCCAGTAGCCTTCAACAAGGCATTCAGTACTTC. Using reference TRBV19 and TRBJ2-4 for the parts outside the CDR3, the full variable domain is DGGITQSPKYLFRKEGQNVTLSCEQNLNHDAMYWYRQDPGQGLRLIYYSQIVNDFQKGDIAEGYSVSREKKESFPLTVTSAQKNPTAFYLCASSLQQGIQYFGAGTRLSVL.

The rearrangement joins TRBV4-2 to TRBJ2-2; D might be TRBD1 (7 bases). Germline assignment: CDR1 LGHNA and CDR2 YNFKEQ. Trimming shortened V by 8 bases and J by 3 bases, and 16 bases separated the two germline ends. The CDR3 length is 15 residues. CDR3 sequence reads: CASLRGTADTGELFF. The CDR3 bases are TGTGCCAGCCTTCGCGGGACAGCTGACACCGGGGAGCTGTTTTTT.

The V gene is TRBV5-6, the J gene TRBJ1-2; D not certain. The ends were cut back, 0 bases at V and 4 bases at J, with 7 bases in the middle. Germline CDR1 reads SGHDT; CDR2 reads YYEEEE. This CDR3 region has 13 residues. The CDR3 nucleotides are TGTGCCAGCAGCTTGGGGGGTCGCTATGGCTACACCTTC. This encodes CASSLGGRYGYTF.

This chain uses TRBV5-4 with TRBJ2-1; 8 nucleotides match TRBD2. The CDR3 has 18 amino acids. The V gene end was trimmed by 1 base and the J gene end by 2 bases; junction bases not matched to a gene: 11. CDR1 is SGHNT and CDR2 is YYREEE in the germline V gene (reference sequence). This chain's CDR3 is CASSLKAGDLGAYNEQFF. As DNA, the CDR3 is TGTGCCAGCAGCTTGAAAGCGGGAGACCTCGGGGCCTACAATGAGCAGTTCTTC.

The V gene is TRBV29-1, the J gene TRBJ1-1, with D maybe TRBD1 (5 bases). Germline V gene lookup returns CDR1 SQVTM and CDR2 ANQGSEA. The CDR3 length is 13 residues. The V and J ends lost 5 bases and 2 bases respectively, with 12 bases between them. CDR3 bases: TGCAGCGTTCCTGGACGGACAAACACTGAAGCTTTCTTT. This translates into CSVPGRTNTEAFF.

The rearrangement joins TRBV7-9 to TRBJ2-5; either TRBD1 or TRBD2 may supply D (6 bases each). This CDR3 region has 17 residues. Germline V gene lookup returns CDR1 SEHNR and CDR2 FQNEAQ (reference sequence). V was shortened by 2 bases and J by 5 bases, with 21 bases between the two germline ends. CDR3 DNA sequence: TGTGCCAGCAGCTTACCTAATTCTGGGGGGCGGGTGGAGACCCAGTACTTC. This gives the protein CASSLPNSGGRVETQYF.

This clone was found a few times. The rearrangement joins TRBV30 to TRBJ1-1; maybe TRBD1 (5 bases). The CDR3 runs to 14 residues. Germline V CDR1 and CDR2: GTSNPN, SVGIG (reference sequence). Trimming shortened V by 0 bases and J by 6 bases, and 14 bases separated the two germline ends. The CDR3: CAWSVGPGVAEAFF. In nucleotides, the CDR3 is TGTGCCTGGAGTGTCGGGCCGGGGGTGGCTGAAGCTTTCTTT.

This chain connects TRBV7-9 to TRBJ2-1, with TRBD2 matching 8 bases. The J segment lost 7 bases and the V segment lost 5 bases, leaving 10 bases of the junction unmatched. The CDR3 extends over 15 amino acids. Germline V CDR1 and CDR2: SEHNR, FQNEAQ (reference sequence). As DNA, the CDR3 is TGTGCCAGCAGCAACACGACGGGGGGGTGGAATGAGCAGTTCTTC. Encoded protein: CASSNTTGGWNEQFF.

This chain joins TRBV6-6 and TRBJ1-5; D gene uncertain. This CDR3 has 13 residues. From germline, CDR1 is MNHNY and CDR2 SVGAGI (reference sequence). V was pared by 5 bases and J by 0 bases, with 5 bases between. The CDR3 DNA follows: TGTGCCAGCAGTCAGAATAGCAATCAGCCCCAGCATTTT. This encodes CASSQNSNQPQHF.

DNA of the CDR3: TGCAGCGTTGGGGGAGACAGGGCGAGATCAGCCGTTGCCTACGAGCAGTACTTC. Translated: CSVGGDRARSAVAYEQYF. The chain links TRBV29-1 to TRBJ2-7; the match to TRBD1 covers 7 bases. The CDR3 length is 18 residues. V shed 4 bases, J shed 2 bases, and the junction held 20 bases outside the gene matches. CDR1 is SQVTM and CDR2 is ANQGSEA in the germline V gene.

This clone appeared once. The J gene is TRBJ2-7, the V gene TRBV27; the match to TRBD2 covers 11 bases. The junction had 7 bases not matched to a gene; V was cut back by 4 bases and J by 5 bases. The germline CDR1 and CDR2 sequences are MNHEY and SMNVEV (reference sequence). The CDR3 contains 15 residues. The CDR3 sequence: CASSSLAGEPHEQYF. DNA for the CDR3: TGTGCCAGCAGTTCACTAGCGGGAGAACCCCACGAGCAGTACTTC.

This clone was detected only once. V usage is TRBV9 and J usage is TRBJ2-7; a possible D gene is TRBD2 (6 bases). CDR3 size: 14 residues. The V and J ends lost 4 bases and 2 bases respectively, with 13 bases between them. In germline, CDR1 is SGDLS, CDR2 YYNGEE. CDR3 sequence reads: CASSPVEGPYEQYF. The CDR3 bases are TGTGCCAGCAGCCCTGTGGAGGGGCCCTACGAGCAGTACTTC.

V usage is TRBV14 and J usage is TRBJ1-3; D remains unclear. The CDR3 is 16 residues long. V was cut by 4 bases and J by 0 bases, with 13 bases left in between. The germline V gene encodes CDR1 SGHDN and CDR2 FVKESK. The CDR3 here is CASSRDQVFSGNTIYF. CDR3 bases: TGTGCCAGCAGCCGGGATCAGGTCTTCTCTGGAAACACCATATATTTT.

The sample holds a few counts of this clone. This chain links TRBV9 with TRBJ1-1, with 9 positions matching TRBD1. Germline lookup yields CDR1 SGDLS and CDR2 YYNGEE. The CDR3 is 15 residues long. The J segment lost 3 bases and the V segment lost 3 bases, leaving 6 bases of the junction unmatched. In nucleotides, the CDR3 is TGTGCCAGCAGCGGCACCGGGACAGGGCACACTGAAGCTTTCTTT. It translates to CASSGTGTGHTEAFF.

The V call is TRBV4-1, the J call TRBJ1-4; D not certain. The CDR3 is 14 amino acids. Trimming pared 6 bases from V and 4 bases from J, leaving 12 bases between. Germline V lookup: CDR1 MGHRA, CDR2 YSYEKL. The CDR3 loop reads CASRTDTSNEKLFF. DNA for the CDR3: TGCGCCAGCAGAACAGACACCAGTAATGAAAAACTGTTTTTT.

J is TRBJ1-6 and V is TRBV7-9; TRBD1 might be the D (6 bases). The CDR3 length is 16 residues. V lost 6 bases to trimming and J lost 2 bases, with 14 bases between them. CDR1 is SEHNR and CDR2 is FQNEAQ in the germline V gene (reference sequence). The CDR3 here is CASRPDSSPYNSPLHF. DNA for the CDR3: TGTGCCAGCAGACCGGACAGCTCGCCCTATAATTCACCCCTCCACTTT.

The chain uses TRBV4-3 and TRBJ2-7; 8 bases match TRBD2. CDR1 is LGHNA, CDR2 YSLEER, per germline. The length of the CDR3 is 15 residues. Losses at the gene ends were 0 bases for V and 7 bases for J; bases not matched to a gene: 8. CDR3 loop: CASSQERGLAGEQYF. CDR3 DNA: TGCGCCAGCAGCCAAGAAAGAGGACTAGCAGGGGAGCAGTACTTC.

The rearrangement joins TRBV27 to TRBJ1-2; no clear D. Germline CDR1 MNHEY, CDR2 SMNVEV (reference sequence). Trimming removed 2 bases at V and 3 bases at J, with 16 bases between. The CDR3 extends over 16 amino acids. The CDR3 sequence: CASSLMGTGSHYGYTF. CDR3 in DNA: TGTGCCAGCAGTTTAATGGGAACCGGCAGCCACTATGGCTACACCTTC.

The chain is built from TRBV6-4 and TRBJ2-6, with unresolved D. The germline gives CDR1 MRHNA, CDR2 SNTAGT. The CDR3 runs to 15 residues. V shed 6 bases and J shed 0 bases, with 9 bases lying between them. CDR3 loop: CASSGSSSGANVLTF. Written as DNA, the CDR3 is TGTGCCAGCAGCGGCAGCTCCTCTGGGGCCAACGTCCTGACTTTC.

This clone turned up a few times. A read error may account for a junction end that differs from germline. The V gene is TRBV6-6, the J gene TRBJ1-2; no definite D call. CDR1 MNHNY and CDR2 SVGAGI come from the germline V gene (reference sequence). This CDR3 has 13 amino acids. CDR3 nucleotide sequence: TGTGCCAGCAGCTATATGGGTAACGATGGCTACACCTTC. This sequence encodes CASSYMGNDGYTF.

This clone was observed a handful of times. The chain links TRBV29-1 to TRBJ1-1, with D possibly matching TRBD1 (5 bases). Germline V gene sequence: CDR1 SQVTM, CDR2 ANQGSEA. This CDR3 is built from 13 residues. V was cut by 4 bases and J by 0 bases, with 9 bases left in between. The chain's CDR3 is CSVVGHLNTEAFF. In DNA, the CDR3 is TGCAGCGTTGTTGGACACTTGAACACTGAAGCTTTCTTT.

V is TRBV5-8 and J is TRBJ1-1, with D unclear. Germline V lookup: CDR1 SGHTS, CDR2 YDEGEE. Trimming stripped 3 bases from V and 5 bases from J, with 17 bases between. This CDR3 region has 15 residues. CDR3 sequence: CASSYRLGRRTEAFF. As DNA, the CDR3 is TGTGCCAGCAGCTACCGACTTGGAAGGCGGACTGAAGCTTTCTTT.

This chain uses TRBV6-6 with TRBJ1-2, with a weak D call TRBD1 (5 bases). Deletions cut 2 bases from V and 8 bases from J, with 18 bases between. This CDR3 spans 15 amino acids. CDR1 MNHNY and CDR2 SVGAGI come from the germline V gene (reference sequence). The CDR3 region is CASSYTTSPGDGYTF. The DNA for the CDR3 is TGTGCCAGCAGTTACACGACATCGCCGGGGGACGGCTACACCTTC.